Listed below are T cell receptor beta chains from one sample, sequenced in a study of T cell clonotyping in hematopoietic cell transplantation. TCRdb's copy holds only in-frame clones and misses some; the assay was immunoSEQ multiplex PCR. Here the sample spans more than 10,000 clones, roughly 80% being singletons. Sequencing was performed on PBMCs, taken 100 days after allogeneic stem cell transplant. These receptors were obtained from a female patient in her 40s who had an allogeneic stem cell transplant from a related donor, so T cells may come from the graft donor. Some clones in this sample may be carry-over from other donors' samples. The CDR3 runs from the conserved cysteine through the conserved F or W. A D gene is named only where the DNA matches it firmly. Where a row states a size, it is once, few, many or the class of an expanded clone; other rows omit it.

V	J	length	size	D	DNA	CDR3
TRBV10-3	TRBJ1-6	15	NA	TRBD1	TGTGCCATCAACGCAAAAGACAGGGGACCCTCAACCCTCCACTTT	CAINAKDRGPSTLHF
TRBV29-1	TRBJ2-1	16	NA	TRBD2	TGCAGCGCTACGGGCCTAGCGGGGGGACAATACAATGAGCAGTTCTTC	CSATGLAGGQYNEQFF
TRBV30	TRBJ1-3	13	NA	NA	TGTGCCTGGAGTGTGTCGGGGAGAAACACCATATATTTT	CAWSVSGRNTIYF
TRBV5-6	TRBJ1-2	14	NA	TRBD1	TGTGCCAGCACCCCTGGGCGGGACAGCTATGGCTACACCTTC	CASTPGRDSYGYTF
TRBV6-5	TRBJ2-7	15	NA	NA	TGTGCCAGCAGTTACTCGATAACGGCGGGCTACGCGCAGTACTTC	CASSYSITAGYAQYF
TRBV2	TRBJ2-7	14	NA	NA	TGTGCCAGCAGTATGAGGACGGCTTCCTACGAGCAGTACTTC	CASSMRTASYEQYF
TRBV28	TRBJ1-4	18	NA	NA	TGTGCCAGCAGTTTATTCCGCCTGGGGCGCACAACTAATGAAAAACTGTTTTTT	CASSLFRLGRTTNEKLFF
TRBV19	TRBJ2-7	14	NA	NA	TGTGCCAGTAGTATCGGCTCTAGAAGTGTGGAGCAGTACTTC	CASSIGSRSVEQYF
TRBV30	TRBJ2-5	13	once	NA	TGTGCTCTCACCGGGCAGGGCGGAGAGACCCAGTACTTC	CALTGQGGETQYF
TRBV2	TRBJ1-5	17	NA	TRBD1	TGTGCCAGCAGTGAACACCGGGACAGGGAGGGTAGTCAGCCCCAGCATTTT	CASSEHRDREGSQPQHF
TRBV9	TRBJ2-6	14	once	NA	TGTGCCAGCAGCTTGAGCCCTGGGGCCAACGTCCTGACTTTC	CASSLSPGANVLTF
TRBV10-3	TRBJ2-3	14	once	NA	TGTGCCAGCAGACTGTCTGGTAGCGGAGATACGCAGTATTTT	CASRLSGSGDTQYF
TRBV6-5	TRBJ2-5	15	NA	TRBD2	TGTGCCAGCAGTTACTCCGGGACTAAACAAGAGACCCAGTACTTC	CASSYSGTKQETQYF
TRBV6-5	TRBJ2-3	13	NA	NA	TGTGCCAGCAGTGCCCTGCTGGCTGATACGCAGTATTTT	CASSALLADTQYF
TRBV6-1	TRBJ1-4	16	NA	TRBD1	TGTGCCAGCAGTGTTCGACTAACAGGGGTCGAAGAAAAACTGTTTTTT	CASSVRLTGVEEKLFF
TRBV5-1	TRBJ1-6	15	once	NA	TGCGCCAGCAGCTTAGGTGGGTTCGGTAATTCACCCCTCCACTTT	CASSLGGFGNSPLHF
TRBV1	TRBJ2-1	16	NA	NA	TGCACCAGCAGCCAAGCCCTGAAGAGGTGGTTCAATGAGCAGTTCTTC	CTSSQALKRWFNEQFF
TRBV19	TRBJ2-7	13	NA	NA	TGTGCCAGTAGCCCGACCGATCTCTACGAGCAGTACTTC	CASSPTDLYEQYF
TRBV27	TRBJ2-5	15	NA	TRBD1	TGTGCCAGCAGTTCCTACCGACAGGGGGAAGAGACCCAGTACTTC	CASSSYRQGEETQYF
TRBV29-1	TRBJ1-4	14	NA	NA	TGCAGCGTTTCCGGACGGGGAACTAATGAAAAACTGTTTTTT	CSVSGRGTNEKLFF
TRBV28	TRBJ1-2	13	NA	NA	TGTGCCAGCAGGGGGGACGGAAACTATGGCTACACCTTC	CASRGDGNYGYTF
TRBV4-3	TRBJ2-7	15	NA	NA	TGCGCCAGCAGCCAAGATGTCGGCAGTCCGAGCGAGCAGTACTTC	CASSQDVGSPSEQYF
TRBV5-6	TRBJ2-7	13	NA	TRBD1	TGTGCCAGCGAACAGGGGACGCCTTACGAGCAGTACTTC	CASEQGTPYEQYF
TRBV30	TRBJ2-7	13	once	NA	TGTGCCCATGGTCCTCCGGGGCGTTACGAGCAGTACTTC	CAHGPPGRYEQYF
TRBV30	TRBJ2-5	18	NA	TRBD2	TGTGCCTGGAGTGCGACTCTAGCGGGAGGAAGATACCAAGAGACCCAGTACTTC	CAWSATLAGGRYQETQYF
TRBV15	TRBJ1-4	15	NA	TRBD1	TGTGCCACCAACAACGGCGAGACAGGGAATGAAAAACTGTTTTTT	CATNNGETGNEKLFF
TRBV11-1	TRBJ2-7	15	NA	TRBD2	TGTGCCAGCAGCTCCCTGAGCGGGAGTGAGTACGAGCAGTACTTC	CASSSLSGSEYEQYF
TRBV30	TRBJ2-3	15	NA	TRBD1	TGTGCCTGGAGTGCCTACAGGGGTAGCACAGATACGCAGTATTTT	CAWSAYRGSTDTQYF
TRBV6-5	TRBJ1-2	13	NA	NA	TGTGCCAGCAGCTACGGACACAACTATGGCTACACCTTC	CASSYGHNYGYTF
TRBV30	TRBJ1-3	14	few	TRBD1	TGTGCCTGGAGAGGGACAGGGTTTTACGGCACCATATATTTT	CAWRGTGFYGTIYF
TRBV7-7	TRBJ2-5	13	NA	NA	TGTGCCAGCAGCGAACACAGGGCGGAGACCCAGTACTTC	CASSEHRAETQYF
TRBV10-3	TRBJ2-5	15	NA	TRBD1	TGTGCCATCAGTGCCTCGACAGGGAACCAAGAGACCCAGTACTTC	CAISASTGNQETQYF
TRBV27	TRBJ2-7	15	NA	TRBD1	TGTGCCAGCAGTCACCGACAGGGGGCTATCTACGAGCAGTACTTC	CASSHRQGAIYEQYF
TRBV6-1	TRBJ1-1	17	NA	NA	TGTGCCAGCAGTGAAGATCCGGTCTCGACCCGTGGGACTGAAGCTTTCTTT	CASSEDPVSTRGTEAFF
TRBV2	TRBJ1-6	14	NA	NA	TGTGCCAGCATTAAGACAGGAATGGGCTCACCCCTCCACTTT	CASIKTGMGSPLHF
TRBV30	TRBJ2-2	16	once	NA	TGTGCCTGGAGTGTACTCGGCCGGGTGGGCACCGGGGAGCTGTTTTTT	CAWSVLGRVGTGELFF
TRBV7-7	TRBJ2-5	17	NA	TRBD2	TGTGCTAGCAGCTTAGATCCTAGCGGGAGTAGTGGAGAGACCCAGTACTTC	CASSLDPSGSSGETQYF
TRBV27	TRBJ1-1	14	medium-sized	NA	TGTGCCAGCAGTTCTCCCGGGTCTGTCACTGAAGCTTTCTTT	CASSSPGSVTEAFF
TRBV6-1	TRBJ1-5	14	NA	NA	TGTGCCAGCAGTGAAGCTAGGGCCGCTCAGCCCCAGCATTTT	CASSEARAAQPQHF
TRBV7-9	TRBJ1-1	15	NA	NA	TGTGCCAGCAGCTTAGCGGGGGGCGGGAGCACTGAAGCTTTCTTT	CASSLAGGGSTEAFF
TRBV7-2	TRBJ2-3	15	once	TRBD2	TGTGCCAGCACCGCGACTAGCGGGAGGGCAGATACGCAGTATTTT	CASTATSGRADTQYF
TRBV14	TRBJ2-7	14	NA	TRBD1	TGTGCCAGCAGCCTGTCGGGACAGCTCTACGAGCAGTACTTC	CASSLSGQLYEQYF
TRBV11-3	TRBJ2-2	13	NA	NA	TGTGCCAGCAGCTCCGGACTTGGCGGGGAGCTGTTTTTT	CASSSGLGGELFF
TRBV29-1	TRBJ2-5	11	NA	NA	TGCAGCGCCCGCCTAGGGGCTGAGCAGTACTTC	CSARLGAEQYF
TRBV5-4	TRBJ1-2	14	NA	NA	TGTGCCAGCAGCTTGGCAGGGAGAGGTGCTGGCTACACCTTC	CASSLAGRGAGYTF
TRBV14	TRBJ2-2	13	NA	NA	TGTGCCAGCAGCCATCCGGGACGCGGGGAGCTGTTTTTT	CASSHPGRGELFF
TRBV2	TRBJ2-7	14	once	NA	TGTGCCAGCAGGCGAACAGCGTTCTCCTACGAGCAGTACTTC	CASRRTAFSYEQYF
TRBV30	TRBJ1-3	14	few	TRBD1	TGTGCCTGGACGCCGGACAGGGGTTTTGGCACCATATATTTT	CAWTPDRGFGTIYF
TRBV28	TRBJ1-1	13	once	NA	TGTGCCAGCAGTTTAGCCAGGGTTGGGGAAGCTTTCTTT	CASSLARVGEAFF
TRBV30	TRBJ1-1	11	few	NA	TGTGCCTGGAAGGTTGGGGCTGAAGCTTTCTTT	CAWKVGAEAFF
TRBV30	TRBJ2-5	12	NA	NA	TGTGCCTGCTCGCCCAAAAAAGAGACCCAGTACTTC	CACSPKKETQYF
TRBV7-2	TRBJ2-1	15	NA	NA	TGTGCCAGCAGCAGACAGGTCGTGGGCTACAATGAGCAGTTCTTC	CASSRQVVGYNEQFF
TRBV7-8	TRBJ2-7	15	NA	NA	TGTGCCAGCAGCTTAGCGCAGGCCAGCTCCTACGAGCAGTACTTC	CASSLAQASSYEQYF
TRBV11-2	TRBJ1-2	13	NA	TRBD1	TGTGCCAGCAGTCTGGACAGGGAGTATGGCTACACCTTC	CASSLDREYGYTF
TRBV5-6	TRBJ1-1	16	NA	NA	TGTGCCAGCAGCTTGGCGAAAGACAGGCTGAACACTGAAGCTTTCTTT	CASSLAKDRLNTEAFF